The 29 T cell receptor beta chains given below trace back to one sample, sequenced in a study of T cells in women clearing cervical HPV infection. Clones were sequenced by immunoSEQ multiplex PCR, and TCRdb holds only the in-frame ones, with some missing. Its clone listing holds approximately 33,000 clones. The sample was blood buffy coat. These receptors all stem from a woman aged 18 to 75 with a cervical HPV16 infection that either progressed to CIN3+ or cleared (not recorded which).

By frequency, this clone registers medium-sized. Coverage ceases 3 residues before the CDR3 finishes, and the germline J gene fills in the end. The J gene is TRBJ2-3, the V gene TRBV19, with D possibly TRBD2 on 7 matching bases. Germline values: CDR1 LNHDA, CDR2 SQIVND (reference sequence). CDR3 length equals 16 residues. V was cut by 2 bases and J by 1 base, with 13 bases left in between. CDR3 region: CASSIPRGGGTDTQYF. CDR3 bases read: TGTGCCAGTAGTATACCGAGGGGGGGTGGCACAGATACG.

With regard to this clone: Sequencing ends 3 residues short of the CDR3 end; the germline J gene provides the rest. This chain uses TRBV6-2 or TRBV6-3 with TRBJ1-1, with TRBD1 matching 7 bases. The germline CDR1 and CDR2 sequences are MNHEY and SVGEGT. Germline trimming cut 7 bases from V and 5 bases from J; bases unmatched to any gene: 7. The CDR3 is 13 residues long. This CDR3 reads CASTAGGITEAFF. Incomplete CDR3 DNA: TGTGCCAGCACAGCAGGGGGTATAACTGAA.

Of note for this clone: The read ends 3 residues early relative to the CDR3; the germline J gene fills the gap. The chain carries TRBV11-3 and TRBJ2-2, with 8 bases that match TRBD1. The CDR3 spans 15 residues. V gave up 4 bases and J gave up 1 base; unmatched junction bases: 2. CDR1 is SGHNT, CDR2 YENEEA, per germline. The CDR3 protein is CASSSGQGNTGELFF. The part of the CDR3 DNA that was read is TGTGCCAGCAGCTCCGGACAGGGGAACACCGGGGAG.

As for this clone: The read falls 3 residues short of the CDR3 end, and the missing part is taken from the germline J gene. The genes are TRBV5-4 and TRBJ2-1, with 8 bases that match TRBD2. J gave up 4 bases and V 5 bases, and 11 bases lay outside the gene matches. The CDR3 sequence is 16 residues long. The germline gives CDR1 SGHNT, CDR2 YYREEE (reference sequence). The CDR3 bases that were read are TGTGCCAGCAGTCCGTATTCCGGGACTAGTTACAATGAG. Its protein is CASSPYSGTSYNE. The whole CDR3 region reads CASSPYSGTSYNEQFF.

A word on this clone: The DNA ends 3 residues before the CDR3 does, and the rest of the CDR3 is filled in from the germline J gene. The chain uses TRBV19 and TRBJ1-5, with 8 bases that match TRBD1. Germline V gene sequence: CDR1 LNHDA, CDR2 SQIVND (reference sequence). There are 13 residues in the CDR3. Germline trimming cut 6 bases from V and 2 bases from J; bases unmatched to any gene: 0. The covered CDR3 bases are TGTGCCAGTAGGGGACAGGGCAATCAGCCC. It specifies CASRGQGNQP. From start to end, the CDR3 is CASRGQGNQPQHF.

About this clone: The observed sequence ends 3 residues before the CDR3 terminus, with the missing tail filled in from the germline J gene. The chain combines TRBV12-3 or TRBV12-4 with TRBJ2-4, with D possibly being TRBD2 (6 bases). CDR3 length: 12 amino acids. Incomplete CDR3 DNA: TGTGCCAGCGGGGTGGAGGGGTATGGT. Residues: CASGVEGYG. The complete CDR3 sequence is CASGVEGYGQYF.

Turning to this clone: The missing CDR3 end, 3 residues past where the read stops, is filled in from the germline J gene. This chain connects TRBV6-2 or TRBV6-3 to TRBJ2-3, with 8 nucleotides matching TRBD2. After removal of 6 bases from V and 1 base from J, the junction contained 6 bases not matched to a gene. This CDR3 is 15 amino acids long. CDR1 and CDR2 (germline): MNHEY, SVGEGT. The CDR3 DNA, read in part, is TGTGCCAGCAGAAGAGCGGGGGTGGGCACAGATACG. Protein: CASRRAGVGTDT. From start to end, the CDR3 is CASRRAGVGTDTQYF.

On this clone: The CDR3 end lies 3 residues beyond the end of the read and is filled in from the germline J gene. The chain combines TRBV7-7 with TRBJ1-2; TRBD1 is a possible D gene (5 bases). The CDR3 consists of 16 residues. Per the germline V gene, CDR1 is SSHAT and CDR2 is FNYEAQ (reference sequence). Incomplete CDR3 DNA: TGTGCCAGCAGCTTAGAACAGAAAAAAGGGGACTACGAC. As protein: CASSLEQKKGDYD. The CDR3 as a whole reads CASSLEQKKGDYDYTF.

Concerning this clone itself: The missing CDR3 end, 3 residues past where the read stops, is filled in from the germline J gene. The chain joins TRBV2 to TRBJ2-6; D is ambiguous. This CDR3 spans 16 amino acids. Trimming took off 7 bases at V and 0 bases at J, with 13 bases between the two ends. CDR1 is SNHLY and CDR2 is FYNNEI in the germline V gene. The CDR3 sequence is CASTPPRVSGANVLTF. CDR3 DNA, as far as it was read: TGTGCCAGCACCCCCCCCCGGGTCTCTGGGGCCAACGTC.

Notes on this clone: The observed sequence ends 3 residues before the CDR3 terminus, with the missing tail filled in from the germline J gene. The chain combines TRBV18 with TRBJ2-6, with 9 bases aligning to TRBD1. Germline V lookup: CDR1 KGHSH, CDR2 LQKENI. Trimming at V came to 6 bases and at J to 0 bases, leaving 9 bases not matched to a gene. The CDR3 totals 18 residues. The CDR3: CASSPRTGAVSGANVLTF. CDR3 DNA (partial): TGTGCCAGCTCGCCCCGGACAGGGGCCGTCTCTGGGGCCAACGTC. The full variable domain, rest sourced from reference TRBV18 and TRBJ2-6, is NAGVMQNPRHLVRRRGQEARLRCSPMKGHSHVYWYRQLPEEGLKFMVYLQKENIIDESGMPKERFSAEFPKEGPSILRIQQVVRGDSAAYFCASSPRTGAVSGANVLTFGAGSRLTVL.

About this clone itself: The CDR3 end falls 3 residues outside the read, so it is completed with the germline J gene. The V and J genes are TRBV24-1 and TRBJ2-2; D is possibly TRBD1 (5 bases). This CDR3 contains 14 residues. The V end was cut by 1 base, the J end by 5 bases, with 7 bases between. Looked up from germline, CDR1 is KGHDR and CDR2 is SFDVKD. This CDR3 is CATSDFSGTGELFF. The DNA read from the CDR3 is TGTGCCACCAGTGATTTTTCAGGGACCGGGGAG.

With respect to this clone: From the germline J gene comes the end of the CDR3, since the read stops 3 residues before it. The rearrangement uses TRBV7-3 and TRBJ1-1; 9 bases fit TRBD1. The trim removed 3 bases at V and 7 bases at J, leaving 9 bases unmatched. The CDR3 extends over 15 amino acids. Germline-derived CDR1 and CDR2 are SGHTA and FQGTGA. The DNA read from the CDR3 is TGTGCCAGCAGCTTTCACAGGGGGCGAACTGGTGAA. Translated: CASSFHRGRTGE. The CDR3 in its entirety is CASSFHRGRTGEAFF.

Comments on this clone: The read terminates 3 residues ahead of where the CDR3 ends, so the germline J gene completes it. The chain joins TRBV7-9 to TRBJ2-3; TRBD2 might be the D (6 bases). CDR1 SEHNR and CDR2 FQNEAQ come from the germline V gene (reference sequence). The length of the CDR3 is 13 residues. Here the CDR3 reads CASSQQGGHPQYF. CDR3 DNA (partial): TGTGCCAGCAGCCAGCAGGGAGGCCATCCG.

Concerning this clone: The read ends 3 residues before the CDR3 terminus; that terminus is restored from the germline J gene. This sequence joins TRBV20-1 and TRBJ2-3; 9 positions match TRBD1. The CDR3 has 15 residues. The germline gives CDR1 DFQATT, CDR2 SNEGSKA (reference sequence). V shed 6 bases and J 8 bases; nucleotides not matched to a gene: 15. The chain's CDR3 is CSAKNPGQGIGTQYF. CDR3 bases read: TGCAGTGCAAAGAACCCGGGACAGGGAATCGGTACG.

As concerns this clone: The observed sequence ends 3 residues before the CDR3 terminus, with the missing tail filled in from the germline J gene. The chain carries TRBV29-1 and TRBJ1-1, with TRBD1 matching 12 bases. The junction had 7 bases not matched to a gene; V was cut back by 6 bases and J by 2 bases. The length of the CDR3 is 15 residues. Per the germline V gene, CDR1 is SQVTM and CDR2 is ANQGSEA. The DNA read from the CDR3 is TGCAGCGTGGGTCCGGGACAGGGGGCCAACACTGAA. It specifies CSVGPGQGANTE. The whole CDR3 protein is CSVGPGQGANTEAFF. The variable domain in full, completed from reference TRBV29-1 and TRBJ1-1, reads SAVISQKPSRDICQRGTSLTIQCQVDSQVTMMFWYRQQPGQSLTLIATANQGSEATYESGFVIDKFPISRPNLTFSTLTVSNMSPEDSSIYLCSVGPGQGANTEAFFGQGTRLTVV.

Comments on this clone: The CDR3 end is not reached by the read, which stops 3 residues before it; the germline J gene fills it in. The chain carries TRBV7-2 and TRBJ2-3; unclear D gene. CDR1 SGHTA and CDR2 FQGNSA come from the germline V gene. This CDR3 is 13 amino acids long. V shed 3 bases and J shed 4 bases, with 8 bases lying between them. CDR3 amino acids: CASSFSISDTQYF. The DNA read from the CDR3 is TGTGCCAGCAGCTTTAGCATTTCAGATACG.

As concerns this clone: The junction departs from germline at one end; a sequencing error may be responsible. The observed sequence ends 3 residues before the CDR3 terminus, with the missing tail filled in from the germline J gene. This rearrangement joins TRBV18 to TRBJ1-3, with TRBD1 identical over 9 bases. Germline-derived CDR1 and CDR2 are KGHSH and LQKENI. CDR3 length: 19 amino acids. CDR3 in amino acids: CASSPPRRDREMFGNTIYF. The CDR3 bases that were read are TGTGCCAGCTCACCCCCCCGCCGGGACAGGGAGATGTTTGGAAACACT. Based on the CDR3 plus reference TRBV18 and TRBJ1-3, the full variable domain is NAGVMQNPRHLVRRRGQEARLRCSPMKGHSHVYWYRQLPEEGLKFMVYLQKENIIDESGMPKERFSAEFPKEGPSILRIQQVVRGDSAAYFCASSPPRRDREMFGNTIYFGEGSWLTVV.

The DNA read from the CDR3 is TGCAGCGGGGCTGGCCTAGCGGGGGGAATCCAAGAGACG. It specifies CSGAGLAGGIQET. The whole CDR3 is CSGAGLAGGIQETQYF. The chain combines TRBV29-1 with TRBJ2-3, with TRBD2 identical over 11 bases. Read data end 3 residues before the CDR3 end; the end is taken from the germline J gene. Germline CDR1 is SQVTM and CDR2 is ANQGSEA. The length of the CDR3 is 16 residues.

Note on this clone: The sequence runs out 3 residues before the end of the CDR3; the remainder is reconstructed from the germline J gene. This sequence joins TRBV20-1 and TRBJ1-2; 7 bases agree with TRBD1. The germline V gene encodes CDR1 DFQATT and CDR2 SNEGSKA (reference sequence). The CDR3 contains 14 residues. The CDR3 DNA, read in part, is TGCAGTGCTATAACAGGGGAATCCCGGGGAGGC. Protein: CSAITGESRGG. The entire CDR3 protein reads CSAITGESRGGYTF.

The CDR3 bases that were read are TGTGCCAGTAGTCTACCCCGAGATACG. It yields the protein CASSLPRDT. The full-length CDR3 reads as CASSLPRDTQYF. V and J are TRBV19 and TRBJ2-3; D gene unclear. The read ends 3 residues before the CDR3 terminus; that terminus is restored from the germline J gene. The CDR3 totals 12 residues. Germline-derived CDR1 and CDR2 are LNHDA and SQIVND (reference sequence). Trimming took off 5 bases at V and 5 bases at J, with 8 bases between the two ends.

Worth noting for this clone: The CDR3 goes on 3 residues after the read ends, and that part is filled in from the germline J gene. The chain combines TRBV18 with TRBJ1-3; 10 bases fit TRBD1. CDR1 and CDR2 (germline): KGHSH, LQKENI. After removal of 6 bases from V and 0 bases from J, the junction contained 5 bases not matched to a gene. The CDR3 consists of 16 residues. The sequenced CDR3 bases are TGTGCCAGCTCGGGGACAGGGGCCCGCTCTGGAAACACC. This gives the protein CASSGTGARSGNT. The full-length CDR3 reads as CASSGTGARSGNTIYF. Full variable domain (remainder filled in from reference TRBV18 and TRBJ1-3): NAGVMQNPRHLVRRRGQEARLRCSPMKGHSHVYWYRQLPEEGLKFMVYLQKENIIDESGMPKERFSAEFPKEGPSILRIQQVVRGDSAAYFCASSGTGARSGNTIYFGEGSWLTVV.

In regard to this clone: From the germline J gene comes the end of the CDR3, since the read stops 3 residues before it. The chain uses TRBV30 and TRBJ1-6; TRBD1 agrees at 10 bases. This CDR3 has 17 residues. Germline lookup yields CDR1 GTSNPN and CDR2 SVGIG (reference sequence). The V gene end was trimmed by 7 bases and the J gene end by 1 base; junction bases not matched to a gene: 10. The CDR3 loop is CASDRQGAKSYNSPLHF. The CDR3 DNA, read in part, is TGTGCCTCGGATCGACAGGGGGCGAAATCCTATAATTCACCC. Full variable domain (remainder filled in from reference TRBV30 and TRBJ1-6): SQTIHQWPATLVQPVGSPLSLECTVEGTSNPNLYWYRQAAGRGLQLLFYSVGIGQISSEVPQNLSASRPQDRQFILSSKKLLLSDSGFYLCASDRQGAKSYNSPLHFGNGTRLTVT.

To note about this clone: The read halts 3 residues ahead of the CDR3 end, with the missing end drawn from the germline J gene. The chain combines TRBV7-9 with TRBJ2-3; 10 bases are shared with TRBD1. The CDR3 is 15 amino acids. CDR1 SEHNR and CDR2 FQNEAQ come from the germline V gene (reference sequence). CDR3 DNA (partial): TGTGCCAGCAGCACGACAGGGGGCGCCGGGGAGGCG. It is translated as CASSTTGGAGEA. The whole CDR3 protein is CASSTTGGAGEAQYF.

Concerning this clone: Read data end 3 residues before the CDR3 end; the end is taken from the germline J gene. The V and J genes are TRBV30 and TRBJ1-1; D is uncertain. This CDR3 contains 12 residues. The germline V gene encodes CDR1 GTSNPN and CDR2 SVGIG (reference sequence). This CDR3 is CAWSVRSAEAFF. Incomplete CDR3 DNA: TGTGCCTGGAGTGTACGGTCAGCGGAA.

Incomplete CDR3 DNA: TGTGCCTGGAAAACAAGGACTAGTCGTTACACCGGGGAG. Amino acid sequence: CAWKTRTSRYTGE. The CDR3, in full, reads CAWKTRTSRYTGELFF. V and J are TRBV30 and TRBJ2-2; 7 bases agree with TRBD2. The CDR3 is cut off 3 residues early in the read; its end comes from the germline J gene. The CDR3 is made up of 16 amino acids. The germline V gene has CDR1 GTSNPN and CDR2 SVGIG (reference sequence). V lost 4 bases, J lost 3 bases, and 11 bases stayed unmatched. The full variable domain, completed using reference TRBV30 and TRBJ2-2, is SQTIHQWPATLVQPVGSPLSLECTVEGTSNPNLYWYRQAAGRGLQLLFYSVGIGQISSEVPQNLSASRPQDRQFILSSKKLLLSDSGFYLCAWKTRTSRYTGELFFGEGSRLTVL.

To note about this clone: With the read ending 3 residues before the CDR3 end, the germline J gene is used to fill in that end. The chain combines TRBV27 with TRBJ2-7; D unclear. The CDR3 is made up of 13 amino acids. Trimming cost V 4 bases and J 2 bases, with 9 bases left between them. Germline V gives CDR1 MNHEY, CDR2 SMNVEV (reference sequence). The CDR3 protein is CASSSQAAYEQYF. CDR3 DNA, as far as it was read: TGTGCCAGCAGTTCCCAGGCCGCCTACGAG.

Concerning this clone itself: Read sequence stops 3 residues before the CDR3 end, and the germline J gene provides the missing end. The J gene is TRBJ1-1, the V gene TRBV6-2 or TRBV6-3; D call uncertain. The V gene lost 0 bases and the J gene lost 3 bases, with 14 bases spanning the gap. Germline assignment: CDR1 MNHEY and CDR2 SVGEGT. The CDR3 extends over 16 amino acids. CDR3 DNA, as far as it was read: TGTGCCAGCAGTTACTCGTTGTCGCTTCGGGACACTGAA. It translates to CASSYSLSLRDTE. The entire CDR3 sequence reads CASSYSLSLRDTEAFF.

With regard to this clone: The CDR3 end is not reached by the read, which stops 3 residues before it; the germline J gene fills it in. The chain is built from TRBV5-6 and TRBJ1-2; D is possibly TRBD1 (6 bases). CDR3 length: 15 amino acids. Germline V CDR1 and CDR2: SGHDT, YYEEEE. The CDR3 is CASRLEQGSLDGYTF. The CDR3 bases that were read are TGTGCCAGCAGGCTCGAACAGGGCTCCCTGGACGGC.

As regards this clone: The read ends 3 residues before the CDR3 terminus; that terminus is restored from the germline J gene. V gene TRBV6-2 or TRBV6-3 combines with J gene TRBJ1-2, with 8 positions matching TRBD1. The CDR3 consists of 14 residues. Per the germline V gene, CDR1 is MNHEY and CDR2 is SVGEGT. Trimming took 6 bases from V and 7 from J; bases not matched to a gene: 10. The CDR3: CASSKGQARLGYTF. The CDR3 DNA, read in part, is TGTGCCAGCAGCAAGGGACAGGCTAGGCTTGGC.